Listed below are T cell receptor beta chains from one sample, sequenced in a study of T cells in Graves' hyperthyroidism and ophthalmopathy. MiXCR, run by TCRdb on the multiplex PCR reads, gives a single entry per CDR3 protein. The table lists 550,000 to 850,000 distinct CDR3 sequences, 15% to 20% of them singletons. Sequencing was performed on blood. The source of these receptors is a woman between 50 and 59 years old with Graves' hyperthyroidism that later progressed to Graves' ophthalmopathy. The CDR3 runs from the conserved cysteine through the conserved F or W. Fields, in order: J gene, clone size, D gene, V gene, CDR3 DNA, CDR3 protein. D genes are given only for firm matches. Clone size appears in some rows only: once, few, many, or a class for an expanded clone.

J: TRBJ2-5; size: .; D: .; V: TRBV7-8; DNA: TGTGCCAGCAGCCTGAGGGCCCTGGGAGAGACCCAGTACTTC; CDR3: CASSLRALGETQYF
J: TRBJ1-2; size: .; D: .; V: TRBV3-1; DNA: TGTGCCAGCAGACACGGACAGAGAACCTCTCCCTATGGCTACACCTTC; CDR3: CASRHGQRTSPYGYTF
J: TRBJ2-1; size: few; D: TRBD2; V: TRBV24-1; DNA: TGTGCCACCAGTGAGGGACTAGGCGATGAGCAGTTCTTC; CDR3: CATSEGLGDEQFF
J: TRBJ1-1; size: many; D: .; V: TRBV11-2; DNA: TGTGCCAGCAGAGGGGCAGGGGTGAGCACTGAAGCTTTCTTT; CDR3: CASRGAGVSTEAFF
J: TRBJ2-2; size: .; D: TRBD2; V: TRBV7-9; DNA: TGTGCCAGCAGCTTGGGGATTGCGGGGGGGGCTACGAACACCGGGGAGCTGTTTTTT; CDR3: CASSLGIAGGATNTGELFF
J: TRBJ2-3; size: .; D: TRBD2; V: TRBV7-9; DNA: TGTGCCAGCAGCTTGACCTCCCAACTAGCGGGGGGCACAGATACGCAGTATTTT; CDR3: CASSLTSQLAGGTDTQYF
J: TRBJ2-5; size: many; D: .; V: TRBV12-3/TRBV12-4; DNA: TGTGCCAGCAGTTTAGGCAGGGGTCAAGAGACCCAGTACTTC; CDR3: CASSLGRGQETQYF
J: TRBJ2-1; size: few; D: TRBD2; V: TRBV7-9; DNA: TGTGCCAGCAGCACGCCGGGGGGGCCCACCTACAATGAGCAGTTCTTC; CDR3: CASSTPGGPTYNEQFF
J: TRBJ1-3; size: few; D: TRBD1; V: TRBV5-1; DNA: TGCGCCAGCAGCTACGGGGGCTTGACAGGGAAATACTCTGGAAACACCATATATTTT; CDR3: CASSYGGLTGKYSGNTIYF
J: TRBJ2-2; size: .; D: .; V: TRBV12-3/TRBV12-4; DNA: TGTGCCAGCAGTGCTCAGGGGAACACCGGGGAGCTGTTTTTT; CDR3: CASSAQGNTGELFF
J: TRBJ2-1; size: many; D: TRBD1; V: TRBV18; DNA: TGTGCCAGCTCACCCGGGACAGGGTGGCATGAGCAGTTCTTC; CDR3: CASSPGTGWHEQFF
J: TRBJ2-3; size: many; D: TRBD2; V: TRBV20-1; DNA: TGCAGTGCTAGAGTAGTAGCGGGGGTAGTCGCAGATACGCAGTATTTT; CDR3: CSARVVAGVVADTQYF
J: TRBJ2-7; size: .; D: .; V: TRBV5-1; DNA: TGCGCCAGCAGCTTGCCGGTCTACGAGCAGTACTTC; CDR3: CASSLPVYEQYF
J: TRBJ2-2; size: .; D: TRBD1; V: TRBV18; DNA: TGTGCCAGCTCAACGGACAGGGTGAACACCGGGGAGCTGTTTTTT; CDR3: CASSTDRVNTGELFF
J: TRBJ1-4; size: .; D: .; V: TRBV18; DNA: TGTGCCAGCTCACCACCGGGGGAAAAGCGGGAAAAACTGTTTTTT; CDR3: CASSPPGEKREKLFF
J: TRBJ1-1; size: few; D: .; V: TRBV29-1; DNA: TGCAGCGCTTTTTCGGGTCCAAAGGCCCCTGAAGCTTTCTTT; CDR3: CSAFSGPKAPEAFF
J: TRBJ2-5; size: few; D: TRBD2; V: TRBV6-1; DNA: TGTGCCAGCAGTGAATGGGGGGGCCAAGAGACCCAGTACTTC; CDR3: CASSEWGGQETQYF
J: TRBJ2-7; size: few; D: .; V: TRBV9; DNA: TGTGCCAGCAGCGTAGATGGCGGCTCCTACGAGCAGTACTTC; CDR3: CASSVDGGSYEQYF
J: TRBJ1-3; size: .; D: .; V: TRBV7-2; DNA: TGTGCCAGCAGCCTAGGCCGGCCGCCGGGCAACACCATATATTTT; CDR3: CASSLGRPPGNTIYF
J: TRBJ2-1; size: few; D: TRBD2; V: TRBV5-1; DNA: TGCGCCAGCAGCTTGGCGATAGCGGGGAGCTCCTACAATGAGCAGTTCTTC; CDR3: CASSLAIAGSSYNEQFF
J: TRBJ2-7; size: many; D: TRBD2; V: TRBV12-3/TRBV12-4; DNA: TGTGCCAGCAGTTTCCCTAGCGGGGGGGTTTACGAGCAGTACTTC; CDR3: CASSFPSGGVYEQYF
J: TRBJ1-1; size: few; D: .; V: TRBV30; DNA: TGTGCCAGCCGCCAGGGGCTCGAGAGGAACACTGAAGCTTTCTTT; CDR3: CASRQGLERNTEAFF
J: TRBJ1-4; size: few; D: TRBD1; V: TRBV7-8; DNA: TGTGCCAGCAGATCTCAGACAGGGGAAAAACTGTTTTTT; CDR3: CASRSQTGEKLFF
J: TRBJ1-1; size: .; D: .; V: TRBV7-8; DNA: TGTGCCAGCAGCTTGAAAGGTGCGAACACTAAAGCTTTCTTT; CDR3: CASSLKGANTKAFF
J: TRBJ1-5; size: many; D: TRBD1; V: TRBV27; DNA: TGTGCCAGCAGAACGGGACAGGGGAGCAATCAGCCCCAGCATTTT; CDR3: CASRTGQGSNQPQHF
J: TRBJ2-5; size: few; D: .; V: TRBV14; DNA: TGTGCCAGCAGCCTTCCGGGACTTCTAGGAGGGGAGACCCAGTACTTC; CDR3: CASSLPGLLGGETQYF
J: TRBJ2-5; size: few; D: .; V: TRBV6-6; DNA: TGTGCCAGCAGTTACCCTGGACACAAAGAGACCCAGTACTTC; CDR3: CASSYPGHKETQYF
J: TRBJ2-3; size: .; D: .; V: TRBV20-1; DNA: TGCAGTGCTAGAGATCTGGAGGATAGCACAGATACGCAGTATTTT; CDR3: CSARDLEDSTDTQYF
J: TRBJ1-6; size: .; D: .; V: TRBV10-3; DNA: TGTGCCATCAGTGAGTGGACAAGAAATTCACCCCTCCACTTT; CDR3: CAISEWTRNSPLHF
J: TRBJ1-6; size: .; D: .; V: TRBV20-1; DNA: TGCAGTGCTCGCTTGGGGGGCCAGGCACCCCTCCACTTT; CDR3: CSARLGGQAPLHF
J: TRBJ2-7; size: .; D: .; V: TRBV6-1; DNA: TGTGCCAGCATCCCAACGATAGGGGATAACGAGCAGTACTTC; CDR3: CASIPTIGDNEQYF
J: TRBJ1-2; size: many; D: .; V: TRBV2; DNA: TGTGCCAGCAGTGAGGGTTTTGGAGGTGGCTACACCTTC; CDR3: CASSEGFGGGYTF
J: TRBJ1-1; size: many; D: .; V: TRBV7-2; DNA: TGTGCCAGCAGCCGTGGACAGCCGAACACTGAAGCTTTCTTT; CDR3: CASSRGQPNTEAFF
J: TRBJ2-7; size: few; D: .; V: TRBV6-9; DNA: TGTGCCAGCAGTTTAAGGGGACGTGGTCCCTCCTACGAGCAGTACTTC; CDR3: CASSLRGRGPSYEQYF
J: TRBJ1-1; size: many; D: TRBD1; V: TRBV20-1; DNA: TGCAGTGCTCGACAGGGCAGGAACACTGAAGCTTTCTTT; CDR3: CSARQGRNTEAFF
J: TRBJ2-7; size: .; D: .; V: TRBV27; DNA: TGTGCCAGCAGTTTCGCCAGGGGGGTCGGCTACGAGCAGTACTTC; CDR3: CASSFARGVGYEQYF
J: TRBJ1-2; size: .; D: TRBD1; V: TRBV7-8; DNA: TGTGCCAGCAGCTTAGTCGGAGGACAGGAGGAAAACTATGGCTACACCTTC; CDR3: CASSLVGGQEENYGYTF
J: TRBJ1-2; size: .; D: .; V: TRBV25-1; DNA: TGTGCCAGCAGTGAATTTGGTCCGACAGGAGTTTATGGCTACACCTTC; CDR3: CASSEFGPTGVYGYTF
J: TRBJ1-2; size: .; D: .; V: TRBV7-9; DNA: TGTGCCAGCAGCTTCCGGGACGGCGACTATGGCTACACCTTC; CDR3: CASSFRDGDYGYTF
J: TRBJ2-3; size: many; D: TRBD2; V: TRBV3-1; DNA: TGTGCCAGCAGCACTAGCGGGGGAATGATTACAGATACGCAGTATTTT; CDR3: CASSTSGGMITDTQYF
J: TRBJ1-2; size: many; D: .; V: TRBV12-3/TRBV12-4; DNA: TGTGCCAGCAGTTTATACAGGAACTATGGCTACACCTTC; CDR3: CASSLYRNYGYTF
J: TRBJ1-5; size: .; D: TRBD1; V: TRBV20-1; DNA: TGCAGTGCCCCCTCGACAGGGAACAATCAGCCCCAGCATTTT; CDR3: CSAPSTGNNQPQHF
J: TRBJ2-7; size: many; D: .; V: TRBV2; DNA: TGTGCCAGCGGTTTCGGGGCCTACGAGCAGTACTTC; CDR3: CASGFGAYEQYF
J: TRBJ1-6; size: many; D: .; V: TRBV3-1; DNA: TGTGCCTTCTCACGGGGACCGGATTCACCCCTCCACTTT; CDR3: CAFSRGPDSPLHF
J: TRBJ2-1; size: .; D: .; V: TRBV7-3; DNA: TGTGCCAGCAGCCCAACCAGGAAGACCGAGCATAATGAGCAGTTCTTC; CDR3: CASSPTRKTEHNEQFF
J: TRBJ1-5; size: many; D: TRBD1; V: TRBV2; DNA: TGTGCCAGCAGTGAAGCGAGCCCAGGGGGCGTGGGTTTTGGTCAGCCCCAGCATTTT; CDR3: CASSEASPGGVGFGQPQHF
J: TRBJ1-2; size: .; D: .; V: TRBV5-1; DNA: TGCGCCAGCAACGGTGAGGGATATGGCTACACCTTC; CDR3: CASNGEGYGYTF
J: TRBJ2-7; size: many; D: TRBD2; V: TRBV7-2; DNA: TGTGCCAGCAGCCCCCGGGGACTAACCTACGAGCAGTACTTC; CDR3: CASSPRGLTYEQYF
J: TRBJ2-1; size: .; D: TRBD2; V: TRBV6-2/TRBV6-3; DNA: TGTGCCAGTAGACTAGCGGGACCGTACTCCTACAATGAGCAGTTCTTC; CDR3: CASRLAGPYSYNEQFF
J: TRBJ1-1; size: .; D: .; V: TRBV19; DNA: TGTGCCAGTAGTATAGAGGGGTTGGGGAACACTGAAGCTTTCTTT; CDR3: CASSIEGLGNTEAFF
J: TRBJ1-1; size: many; D: .; V: TRBV3-1; DNA: TGTGCCAGCAGCCAAAACAGCAACACTGAAGCTTTCTTT; CDR3: CASSQNSNTEAFF
J: TRBJ1-1; size: .; D: TRBD1; V: TRBV7-9; DNA: TGTGCCAGCAGCGCCGGACAGGGGGATGACACTGAAGCTTTCTTT; CDR3: CASSAGQGDDTEAFF
J: TRBJ2-1; size: many; D: TRBD1; V: TRBV9; DNA: TGTGCCAGCAGCGGGACAGGGGCGGTCAATGAGCAGTTCTTC; CDR3: CASSGTGAVNEQFF
J: TRBJ1-2; size: few; D: TRBD1; V: TRBV9; DNA: TGTGCCAGCAGCGTAGGGGGACAGGGATTCTATGGCTACACCTTC; CDR3: CASSVGGQGFYGYTF